The source of this TCR beta chain is a study of PD-1 blockade in mismatch repair-deficient tumors. The overall study: Patients had approximately 12 mismatch repair-deficient cancer types and were previously treated and progressing. Study-level findings and limits: Tumor-resident clones, often absent from pretreatment blood, expanded after pembrolizumab and then contracted.

All patients were mismatch repair deficient, assessed by either PCR or immunohistochemistry. Produced via immunoSEQ multiplex PCR; TCRdb's table is partial and in-frame only. The repertoire holds about 79,000 clones, with about four fifths as singletons. For this clone: Its matching antigen is unknown.

The specimen comprised peripheral blood, sampled 44 weeks after starting pembrolizumab. This clonotype was obtained from an adult with mismatch repair-deficient cancer.

The chain's CDR3 is CASSPGLAGDGETQYF. The CDR3 DNA sequence: TGTGCCAGCAGCCCAGGACTAGCGGGAGACGGGGAGACCCAGTACTTC. This sequence joins TRBV7-3 and TRBJ2-5; TRBD2 matches at 13 bases. The CDR3 sequence is 16 residues long. The V gene end was trimmed by 5 bases and the J gene end by 5 bases; junction bases not matched to a gene: 8. Germline V gene sequence: CDR1 SGHTA, CDR2 FQGTGA.